These 24 T cell receptor beta chains came from one sample sequenced in a study of OX40 agonist ivuxolimab in advanced cancers. Libraries were made using the immunoSEQ multiplex PCR assay. TCRdb obtained this table from immuneACCESS and retained in-frame rearrangements with V and J assigned. These tables miss some clones; where compared with another copy, unresolved V genes account for less than half of the shortfall, and the remainder is unexplained. The sample data list 40,000 to 45,000 clones, and around 87% of these were observed just once. The top ten constitute approximately 3.7% of the sample. The sequencing used CD4+ or CD8+ T cells sorted from blood, collected in a trial of the OX40 agonist ivuxolimab. The origin of the receptors is an adult with an advanced solid tumor such as melanoma, head and neck, liver or kidney cancer.

This chain uses TRBV10-1 with TRBJ2-3; no clear D gene. In germline, CDR1 is WNHNN, CDR2 SYGVQD (reference sequence). CDR3 length: 10 residues. V was cut by 10 bases and J by 3 bases, with 5 bases left in between. CDR3 in DNA: TGCGCCATCTCTACAGATACGCAGTATTTT. This translates into CAISTDTQYF.

CDR3 sequence (DNA): TGTGCCAGCAGTCCTATGGGACAGCTAAGTTACGAGCAGTACTTC. It translates to CASSPMGQLSYEQYF. This sequence joins TRBV27 and TRBJ2-7; 7 bases are shared with TRBD1. Germline CDR1 is MNHEY and CDR2 is SMNVEV (reference sequence). The CDR3 is made up of 15 amino acids. The ends lost 5 bases at V and 4 bases at J; junction bases unmatched: 11.

The chain employs TRBV29-1 and TRBJ1-2; D remains unclear. This CDR3 contains 15 residues. The ends were cut back, 0 bases at V and 1 base at J, with 12 bases in the middle. The V gene's germline CDR1 is SQVTM and CDR2 ANQGSEA. The CDR3 loop is CSVEDLSAGNYGYTF. The CDR3 DNA reads TGCAGCGTTGAAGATTTGTCGGCGGGTAACTATGGCTACACCTTC.

This clone was found a few times. This chain joins TRBV10-3 and TRBJ1-2; D gene unclear. CDR1 and CDR2 from the germline V gene are ENHRY and SYGVKD. The V end was cut by 6 bases, the J end by 2 bases, with 10 bases between. This CDR3 region has 13 residues. CDR3 in DNA: TGTGCCATCAGACGGACGGAGAACTATGGCTACACCTTC. It encodes CAIRRTENYGYTF.

The chain recombines TRBV5-4 with TRBJ1-2; the D is unclear. The V end lost 1 base, the J end lost 6 bases, and 13 bases lay between the germline ends. Germline assignment: CDR1 SGHNT and CDR2 YYREEE (reference sequence). The length of the CDR3 is 14 residues. The CDR3 spells CASSLNRGTDGYTF. In nucleotides, the CDR3 is TGTGCCAGCAGCTTGAATCGGGGAACGGATGGCTACACCTTC.

The J gene is TRBJ2-3, the V gene TRBV6-6; D remains unclear. V was trimmed by 7 bases and J by 1 base, leaving 18 bases between them. This CDR3 region has 16 residues. CDR1 is MNHNY and CDR2 is SVGAGI in the germline V gene (reference sequence). The CDR3 nucleotides are TGTGCCAGCACACCCAGAGGTAGGGAAGGCACAGATACGCAGTATTTT. Residues: CASTPRGREGTDTQYF.

The chain is built from TRBV10-2 and TRBJ2-7; D assignment may be TRBD1 or TRBD2 (6 bases each). The germline gives CDR1 WSHSY, CDR2 SAAADI. This CDR3 has 15 amino acids. V lost 6 bases and J 5 bases, leaving 20 bases between the germline ends. CDR3 amino acids: CASSPPGAIMNEQYF. In DNA, the CDR3 is TGCGCCAGCAGCCCCCCGGGGGCGATCATGAACGAGCAGTACTTC.

This chain uses TRBV5-1 with TRBJ1-1; the D is unclear. The CDR3 extends over 14 amino acids. V lost 2 bases and J 1 base, leaving 9 bases between the germline ends. Germline V gene data show CDR1 as SGHRS and CDR2 as YFSETQ. The CDR3 DNA reads as TGCGCCAGCAGCTTAGATGGCAGGAACACTGAAGCTTTCTTT. It translates to CASSLDGRNTEAFF.

The chain uses TRBV6-4 and TRBJ2-3, with 10 bases identical to TRBD2. Germline values: CDR1 MRHNA, CDR2 SNTAGT. The CDR3 contains 20 residues. V lost 4 bases to trimming and J lost 1 base; unmatched junction nucleotides: 17. CDR3 loop: CASSALAGLAGVVGTDTQYF. As DNA, the CDR3 is TGTGCCAGCAGTGCCCTCGCTGGGCTAGCGGGAGTAGTAGGCACAGATACGCAGTATTTT.

CDR3 bases: TGTGCCAGCAGCTTAGAAGTTGCGGGAGGGCCGATATACAATGAGCAGTTCTTC. This codes for CASSLEVAGGPIYNEQFF. This chain joins TRBV7-6 and TRBJ2-1; 9 nucleotides align to TRBD2. V dropped 1 base and J dropped 4; count of bases not matched to a gene: 11. There are 18 residues in the CDR3. Germline CDR1 reads SGHVS; CDR2 reads FNYEAQ.

In the case of this clone: The sample carries other DNA sequences with the same CDR3. The V call is TRBV28, the J call TRBJ1-1; D not resolved. CDR3 length equals 14 residues. CDR1 is MDHEN, CDR2 SYDVKM, per germline. The V end lost 2 bases, the J end lost 1 base, and 8 bases lay between the germline ends. CDR3 in DNA: TGTGCCAGCAGTTTAAACGGTAAGAACACTGAAGCTTTCTTT. The encoded protein is CASSLNGKNTEAFF.

CDR3 sequence: CASSLQNTDTQYF. CDR3 DNA sequence: TGTGCCAGCAGCCTTCAGAACACAGATACGCAGTATTTT. The chain combines TRBV11-3 with TRBJ2-3; D is ambiguous. Trimming cost V 5 bases and J 2 bases, with 8 bases left between them. This CDR3 has 13 residues. Per germline, CDR1 SGHNT and CDR2 YENEEA.

The chain recombines TRBV5-4 with TRBJ2-5; 10 nucleotides align to TRBD2. CDR3 length equals 14 residues. The germline V gene encodes CDR1 SGHNT and CDR2 YYREEE (reference sequence). V shed 5 bases and J 5 bases; nucleotides not matched to a gene: 6. CDR3 loop: CASRDLAGEETQYF. The DNA of the CDR3 is TGTGCCAGCAGGGACCTAGCGGGAGAGGAGACCCAGTACTTC.

J is TRBJ2-5 and V is TRBV7-3; D might be TRBD1 or TRBD2, each matching 5 bases. The V gene lost 5 bases and the J gene lost 3 bases, with 10 bases spanning the gap. The germline V gene encodes CDR1 SGHTA and CDR2 FQGTGA. The CDR3 has 13 amino acids. The CDR3 sequence is CASSTGAKETQYF. In DNA form, the CDR3 reads TGTGCCAGCAGCACCGGGGCCAAAGAGACCCAGTACTTC.

CDR3 coding DNA: TGTGCCAGCAGCCCCGGGGGGCCCAATGAGCAGTTCTTC. It yields the protein CASSPGGPNEQFF. The chain recombines TRBV5-6 with TRBJ2-1; tentatively, D is TRBD2 (7 bases). V was cut by 4 bases and J by 6 bases, with 11 bases left in between. The CDR3 runs 13 residues. The germline CDR1 and CDR2 sequences are SGHDT and YYEEEE.

V usage is TRBV7-2 and J usage is TRBJ1-4, with D unclear. The CDR3 runs 15 residues. V lost 10 bases and J 0 bases, leaving 15 bases between the germline ends. From germline, CDR1 is SGHTA and CDR2 FQGNSA. CDR3 residues: CATSRMSATNEKLFF. The CDR3 nucleotides read TGTGCCACTAGCAGGATGAGTGCAACTAATGAAAAACTGTTTTTT.

The chain links TRBV10-3 to TRBJ1-2; possible D gene TRBD1, 5 bases. CDR3 length: 14 amino acids. Germline-derived CDR1 and CDR2 are ENHRY and SYGVKD. The V end was cut by 6 bases, the J end by 2 bases, with 13 bases between. In DNA, the CDR3 is TGTGCCATCAGACCCCAGGGACGGAACTATGGCTACACCTTC. Translation gives CAIRPQGRNYGYTF.

The chain combines TRBV10-3 with TRBJ2-1; 13 nucleotides agree with TRBD2. This CDR3 is built from 15 residues. After removal of 5 bases from V and 6 bases from J, the junction contained 4 bases not matched to a gene. Germline CDR1 and CDR2: ENHRY and SYGVKD. The DNA for the CDR3 is TGTGCCATCAGTCAACTAGCGGGAGGGCCCAATGAGCAGTTCTTC. Translated: CAISQLAGGPNEQFF.

This clone has more than one count but fewer than ten. The chain employs TRBV5-1 and TRBJ1-1; D not resolved. Germline CDR1 is SGHRS and CDR2 is YFSETQ. Trimming pared 2 bases from V and 0 bases from J, leaving 11 bases between. The CDR3 extends over 15 amino acids. The CDR3 reads CASSFAGNLNTEAFF. CDR3 nucleotide sequence: TGCGCCAGCAGCTTTGCGGGGAACTTGAACACTGAAGCTTTCTTT.

This clone is a singleton in its sample. The gene calls are TRBV27 and TRBJ1-1; D is perhaps TRBD1 (6 bases). Per the germline V gene, CDR1 is MNHEY and CDR2 is SMNVEV (reference sequence). The CDR3 runs to 16 residues. V dropped 0 bases and J dropped 2 bases, with 13 bases sitting between them. CDR3 nucleotide sequence: TGTGCCAGCAGTTTATCCCCCGGACAGTCTAACACTGAAGCTTTCTTT. Protein product: CASSLSPGQSNTEAFF.

V gene TRBV7-2 combines with J gene TRBJ2-1; D gene ambiguous. The CDR3 is 13 residues long. Per germline, CDR1 SGHTA and CDR2 FQGNSA. The ends were cut back, 1 base at V and 10 bases at J, with 11 bases in the middle. The CDR3 reads CASSLEWSNEQFF. The CDR3 coding sequence is TGTGCCAGCAGCTTAGAGTGGAGTAACGAGCAGTTCTTC.

The chain couples TRBV9 to TRBJ2-1; TRBD2 matches 10 bases. CDR1 and CDR2 (germline): SGDLS, YYNGEE. CDR3 size: 18 residues. V lost 3 bases to trimming and J lost 0 bases; unmatched junction nucleotides: 9. The CDR3 DNA reads as TGTGCCAGCAGCGCCGAAAGGACTAGCGGACACTCCTACAATGAGCAGTTCTTC. The encoded protein is CASSAERTSGHSYNEQFF.

The rearrangement uses TRBV2 and TRBJ2-7; 7 nucleotides agree with TRBD2. Per the germline V gene, CDR1 is SNHLY and CDR2 is FYNNEI. V dropped 7 bases and J dropped 2; count of bases not matched to a gene: 17. There are 17 residues in the CDR3. CDR3 sequence reads: CASNEGIPSGVTYEQYF. The CDR3, as DNA: TGTGCCAGCAATGAGGGGATCCCTAGCGGTGTAACCTACGAGCAGTACTTC.

The chain uses TRBV7-9 and TRBJ1-1, with a possible D match to TRBD1 (6 bases). The CDR3 has 14 amino acids. The germline V gene encodes CDR1 SEHNR and CDR2 FQNEAQ (reference sequence). V lost 6 bases and J lost 2, with 13 bases in between. In nucleotides, the CDR3 is TGTGCCAGCAGGGAAAGGGGGGGAAACACTGAAGCTTTCTTT. Amino acids: CASRERGGNTEAFF.